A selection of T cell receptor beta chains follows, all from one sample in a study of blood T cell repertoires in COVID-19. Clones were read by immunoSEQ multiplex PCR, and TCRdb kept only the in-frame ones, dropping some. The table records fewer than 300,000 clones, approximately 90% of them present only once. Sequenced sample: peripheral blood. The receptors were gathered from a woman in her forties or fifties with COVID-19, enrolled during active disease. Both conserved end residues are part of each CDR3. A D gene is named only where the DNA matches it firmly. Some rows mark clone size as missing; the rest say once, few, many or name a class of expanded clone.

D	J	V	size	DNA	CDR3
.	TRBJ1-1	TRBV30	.	TGTGCCTGGAGGGGGGCGGGCACTGAAGCTTTCTTT	CAWRGAGTEAFF
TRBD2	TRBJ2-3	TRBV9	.	TGTGCCAGCGGTAGCGGGAGTAGAAGCACAGATACGCAGTATTTT	CASGSGSRSTDTQYF
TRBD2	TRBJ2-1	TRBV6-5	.	TGTGCCAGCAGGATAGCGGGTTCCTACAATGAGCAGTTCTTC	CASRIAGSYNEQFF
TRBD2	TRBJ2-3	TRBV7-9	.	TGTGCCAGCACTAGACTAGCCTCAAGCACAGATACGCAGTATTTT	CASTRLASSTDTQYF
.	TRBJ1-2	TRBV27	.	TGTGCCAGCAGTTTAGGTCAGGGGTATGGATATGGCTACACCTTC	CASSLGQGYGYGYTF
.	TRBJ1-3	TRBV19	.	TGTGCCAGTAACACTCGGACTCTCGGAAACACCATATATTTT	CASNTRTLGNTIYF
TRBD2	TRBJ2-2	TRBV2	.	TGTGCCAGCTCGTTAGCGGGAAACACCGGGGAGCTGTTTTTT	CASSLAGNTGELFF
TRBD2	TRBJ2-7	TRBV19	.	TGTGCCAGTAGTTTATTAGCGGGAGCCGGGAACGAGCAGTACTTC	CASSLLAGAGNEQYF
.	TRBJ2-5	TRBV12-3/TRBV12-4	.	TGTGCCAGCCTCCGAGGCCAGCGGGAGACCCAGTACTTC	CASLRGQRETQYF
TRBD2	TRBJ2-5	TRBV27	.	TGTGCCAGCAGTCCCTCCCGACTAGCGGGAGTCCAAGAGACCCAGTACTTC	CASSPSRLAGVQETQYF
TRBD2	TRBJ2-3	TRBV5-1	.	TGCGCCAGCAGCTTGAGACTAGCGGGAGGGCCGTCCGCGTCGGATACGCAGTATTTT	CASSLRLAGGPSASDTQYF
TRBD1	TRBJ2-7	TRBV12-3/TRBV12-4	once	TGTGCCAGCAGCACCAGGGGGTATTACGAGCAGTACTTC	CASSTRGYYEQYF
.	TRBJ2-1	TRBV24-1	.	TGTGCCACCAGTGATCCTCGGGGGGCAACCAATGAGCAGTTCTTC	CATSDPRGATNEQFF
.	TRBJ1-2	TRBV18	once	TGTGCCAGCTCCCAAGACAGAAACTATGGCTACACCTTC	CASSQDRNYGYTF
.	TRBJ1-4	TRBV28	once	TGTGCCAGCAGTTTCAGGCGTGCAACTAATGAAAAACTGTTTTTT	CASSFRRATNEKLFF
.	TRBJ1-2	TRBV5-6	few	TGTGCCAGCAGCTTGGGCCGGGGAAAAGGTGGCTACACCTTC	CASSLGRGKGGYTF
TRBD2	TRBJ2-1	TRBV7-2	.	TGTGCCAGCAGCTTGGGACTAGCGGGAGGGAATGAGCAGTTCTTC	CASSLGLAGGNEQFF
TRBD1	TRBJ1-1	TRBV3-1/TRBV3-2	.	TGTGCCAGCAGATCACCCGGGGCAGGGGGCCCTGAAGCTTTCTTT	CASRSPGAGGPEAFF
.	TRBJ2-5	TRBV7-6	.	TGTGCCAGCAGCCAAGGAGGTCCGGGCCAAGAGACCCAGTACTTC	CASSQGGPGQETQYF
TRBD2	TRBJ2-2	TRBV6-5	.	TGTGCCAGCAGCGGTCTAGCGGGAGAGATCGGGGAGCTGTTTTTT	CASSGLAGEIGELFF
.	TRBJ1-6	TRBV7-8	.	TGTGCCAGCAGCCCGAGAGAAAGGAGCTCCTATAATTCACCCCTCCACTTT	CASSPRERSSYNSPLHF
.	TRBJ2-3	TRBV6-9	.	TGTCCAGACGTCGGCAGCGCTAGCACAGATACGCAGTATTTT	CPDVGSASTDTQYF
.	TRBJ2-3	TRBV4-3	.	TGCGCCAGCAGCCTCTCGAGGGCTAGCACAGATACGCAGTATTTT	CASSLSRASTDTQYF
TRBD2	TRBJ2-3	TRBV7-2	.	TGTGCCAGCAGCTTATTTGCTAGCGGGTTTAGCACAGATACGCAGTATTTT	CASSLFASGFSTDTQYF
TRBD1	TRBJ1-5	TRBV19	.	TGTGCCAGTAGTTACAGGGGGGGCAATCAGCCCCAGCATTTT	CASSYRGGNQPQHF
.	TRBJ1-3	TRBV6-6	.	TGTGCCAGCCTCCAACAGGGTCCCGCTGGAAACACCATATATTTT	CASLQQGPAGNTIYF
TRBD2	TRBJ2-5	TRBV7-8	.	TGTGCCAGCAGCTTAGTTGGCCCGGGACTAGCGGGAGAGGGGTTCGAGACCCAGTACTTC	CASSLVGPGLAGEGFETQYF
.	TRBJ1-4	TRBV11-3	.	TGTGCCAGCAGCTCAGGGGTGTTTGAAAAACTGTTTTTT	CASSSGVFEKLFF
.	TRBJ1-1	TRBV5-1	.	TGCGCCAGCAGCTTTCCCAGTACTGAAGCTTTCTTT	CASSFPSTEAFF
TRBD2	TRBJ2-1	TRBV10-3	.	TGTGCCATCAGTGAGTCTGGACTAGCATGGAATGAGCAGTTCTTC	CAISESGLAWNEQFF
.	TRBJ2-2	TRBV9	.	TGTGCCAGCAGCGTAGCTGCAGGTTTCTCCGGGGAGCTGTTTTTT	CASSVAAGFSGELFF
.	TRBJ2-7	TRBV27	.	TGTGCCAGCAGTAGGGGCTCACCGGTCGTGCAGTACTTC	CASSRGSPVVQYF
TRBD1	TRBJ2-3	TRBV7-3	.	TGTGCCAGCAGCTTGGGACAGCCTATCCCCCCTCTTACGCAGTATTTT	CASSLGQPIPPLTQYF
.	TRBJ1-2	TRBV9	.	TGTGCCAGCAGCGCCCCCCTTGGTGGACAGAAAACTAACTATGGCTACACCTTC	CASSAPLGGQKTNYGYTF
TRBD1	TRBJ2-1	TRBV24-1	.	TGTGCCACCGGACAGGGCGACAATGAGCAGTTCTTC	CATGQGDNEQFF
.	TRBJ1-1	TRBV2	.	TGTGCCAGCAGTGAATCGGTCGGTGAAGCTTTCTTT	CASSESVGEAFF
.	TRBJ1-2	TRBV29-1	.	TGCCTCGTAAGGGACACCGCCGACTATGGCTACACCTTC	CLVRDTADYGYTF
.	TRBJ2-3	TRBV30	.	TGTGCCTGGACTGTTAGCGGAGCTAGCACAGATACGCAGTATTTT	CAWTVSGASTDTQYF
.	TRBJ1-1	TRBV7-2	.	TGTGCCAGCAGCTCCCAGGGGTGGGTAAGGGGCACTGAAGCTTTCTTT	CASSSQGWVRGTEAFF
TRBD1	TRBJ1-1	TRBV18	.	TGTGCCAGCTCACCTACCTTGACAGGGGTGCATTTCTTT	CASSPTLTGVHFF
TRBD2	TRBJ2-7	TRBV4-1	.	TGCGCCAGCAGCCAAGATTCGCCTAGCGGGAGGGTCAACGAGCAGTACTTC	CASSQDSPSGRVNEQYF
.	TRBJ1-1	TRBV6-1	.	TGTGCCAGCAGTGAAGCCGCAAGGTTGAGGGCGATCTCTGAAGCTTTCTTT	CASSEAARLRAISEAFF
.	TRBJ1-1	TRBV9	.	TGTGCCAGCAGCTCTCGGGGAGGGATGAACACTGAAGCTTTCTTT	CASSSRGGMNTEAFF
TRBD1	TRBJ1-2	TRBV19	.	TGTGCCAGTATCGGGACAGGGGGCGCGTTTGGCTACACCTTC	CASIGTGGAFGYTF
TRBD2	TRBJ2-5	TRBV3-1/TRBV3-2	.	TGTGCCAGCAGCCAAGAGCGGGAGTATCTAGAGACCCAGTACTTC	CASSQEREYLETQYF
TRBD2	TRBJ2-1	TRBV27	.	TGTGCCAGCACCGGGGGGACTAGCGTTGTAGCTGAGCAGTTCTTC	CASTGGTSVVAEQFF
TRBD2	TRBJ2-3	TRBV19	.	TGTGCCAGTAGTCCTCTAGCGGGAGGGCAAATCTTCACAGATACGCAGTATTTT	CASSPLAGGQIFTDTQYF
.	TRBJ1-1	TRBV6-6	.	TGTGCCAGCAGTGATAGGACAGCCCTGAACACTGAAGCTTTCTTT	CASSDRTALNTEAFF
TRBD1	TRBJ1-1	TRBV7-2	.	TGTGCCAGCAGCTTGGTTCAGGGGGCGACTGAAGCTTTCTTT	CASSLVQGATEAFF
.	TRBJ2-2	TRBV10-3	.	TGTGCCATCAGCCCAATGACAGCGGGCTCGGTCACCGGGGAGCTGTTTTTT	CAISPMTAGSVTGELFF